This T cell receptor (beta chain) emerged from a study of blood T cell repertoires in COVID-19. Across the whole study: Acute-phase and convalescent COVID-19 samples originated in the United States, Italy and Spain.

Followed over time, Seattle patients had been enrolled while infection was active. Authors' data handling: By means of reference gene primer amplification, nucleated cell counts were estimated. Sequencing used immunoSEQ multiplex PCR; TCRdb keeps in-frame clones, though not all of them. V, J and clone size reflect that table, while D and trimming were determined from the DNA. The sample yields 150,000 to 170,000 clones, roughly 84% seen once. Trimming removed 3 bases from V and 5 bases from J; junction bases left unmatched: 6. The CDR3 has 15 residues. Per germline, CDR1 SGHRS and CDR2 YFSETQ. This receptor was obtained from a woman in her sixties with COVID-19, enrolled during active disease. Sample: peripheral blood. The chain recombines TRBV5-1 with TRBJ1-5, with 9 bases fitting TRBD1. In DNA form, the CDR3 reads TGCGCCAGCAGCTCCGGACAGGGGCCCGATCAGCCCCAGCATTTT. Protein: CASSSGQGPDQPQHF.